The 29 T cell receptor beta chains presented below share a single source sample, sequenced in a study of control samples from healthy donors and cancer patients. Data came from immunoSEQ multiplex PCR; TCRdb stores just in-frame clones and leaves some out. Found here are under 450,000 clones, approximately 92% of them singletons; the top ten hold just under 6.5%. The sample was PBMCs. The receptor source for this set is a man between 35 and 55 years old with head and neck cancer.

The rearrangement joins TRBV4-2 to TRBJ1-3; a possible D gene is TRBD1 (5 bases). CDR1 LGHNA and CDR2 YNFKEQ come from the germline V gene. The CDR3 has 16 residues. The germline V and J ends were trimmed by 4 bases and 1 base, with 14 bases remaining between them. CDR3 region: CASSRDRQLSGNTIYF. CDR3 coding DNA: TGTGCCAGCAGCCGAGACAGACAGCTTTCTGGAAACACCATATATTTT.

Note on this clone: This sample also contains other DNA sequences that code for the same CDR3. V is TRBV9 and J is TRBJ1-3; 7 bases map to TRBD1. CDR3 length equals 14 residues. Unmatched junction bases numbered 2, after V lost 4 bases and J lost 1 base. Germline-derived CDR1 and CDR2 are SGDLS and YYNGEE. The CDR3 sequence is CASSRQGSGNTIYF. Written as DNA, the CDR3 is TGTGCCAGCAGCCGACAGGGTTCTGGAAACACCATATATTTT.

This chain links TRBV11-1 with TRBJ1-2, with unresolved D. The V end was cut by 5 bases, the J end by 2 bases, with 12 bases between. The CDR3 is made up of 14 amino acids. Germline CDR1 is SGHAT and CDR2 is FQDESV (reference sequence). The CDR3 DNA follows: TGTGCCAGCAGCCCCTCCGCAGGAAACTATGGCTACACCTTC. It translates to CASSPSAGNYGYTF. The full variable domain, completed using reference TRBV11-1 and TRBJ1-2, is EAEVAQSPRYKITEKSQAVAFWCDPISGHATLYWYRQILGQGPELLVQFQDESVVDDSQLPKDRFSAERLKGVDSTLKIQPAELGDSAMYLCASSPSAGNYGYTFGSGTRLTVV.

The chain has TRBV7-3 and TRBJ1-2, with D possibly TRBD1 on 6 matching bases. V gave up 2 bases and J gave up 8 bases, with 12 bases separating them. The germline gives CDR1 SGHTA, CDR2 FQGTGA. The CDR3 loop spans 13 amino acids. This chain's CDR3 is CASSLEGQRGYTF. The CDR3 nucleotides are TGTGCCAGCAGCTTAGAAGGACAGCGGGGCTACACCTTC.

The gene calls are TRBV6-5 and TRBJ1-1; D is uncertain. Germline assignment: CDR1 MNHEY and CDR2 SVGAGI. This CDR3 spans 13 amino acids. Trimming removed 8 bases from V and 11 bases from J, with 21 bases in between. CDR3 sequence: CASQAGMGFAAFF. For the CDR3, the DNA is TGTGCCAGCCAAGCTGGAATGGGGTTTGCCGCTTTCTTT.

This rearrangement joins TRBV2 to TRBJ1-5; D is unclear. V shed 1 base and J shed 9 bases, with 13 bases lying between them. The CDR3 sequence is 14 residues long. Germline V gene sequence: CDR1 SNHLY, CDR2 FYNNEI. CDR3 in DNA: TGTGCCAGCAGTGAAGGGGGTGGGGAAGGGCCCCAGCATTTT. This sequence encodes CASSEGGGEGPQHF.

The genes are TRBV7-2 and TRBJ1-3, with no clear D. Germline-derived CDR1 and CDR2 are SGHTA and FQGNSA. V was trimmed by 3 bases and J by 0 bases, leaving 12 bases between them. The CDR3 runs to 16 residues. The CDR3: CASSFGSLGSGNTIYF. CDR3 DNA: TGTGCCAGCAGCTTTGGGTCCCTCGGCTCTGGAAACACCATATATTTT.

The rearrangement uses TRBV11-2 and TRBJ2-7; D might be TRBD1 or TRBD2, each matching 6 bases. Trimming took 5 bases from V and 5 from J, leaving 13 bases between them. The CDR3 consists of 13 residues. The V gene's germline CDR1 is SGHAT and CDR2 FQNNGV. As DNA, the CDR3 is TGTGCCAGCAGCATAGGGGGGAAGCACGAGCAGTACTTC. The encoded protein is CASSIGGKHEQYF.

This clone was seen a single time. V usage is TRBV19 and J usage is TRBJ1-4, with D tentatively TRBD1 (6 bases). This CDR3 spans 15 amino acids. Germline assignment: CDR1 LNHDA and CDR2 SQIVND (reference sequence). Between the trimmed V and J ends, which lost 6 bases and 6 bases, there was a span of 17 bases. This CDR3 is CASRSIGGVDEKLFF. DNA of the CDR3: TGTGCCAGTAGATCAATCGGGGGCGTAGATGAAAAACTGTTTTTT.

This clone was observed once. V is TRBV7-3 and J is TRBJ2-2; D is unclear. The CDR3 sequence is 14 residues long. V lost 6 bases, J lost 5 bases, and 13 bases lay in between. Per germline, CDR1 SGHTA and CDR2 FQGTGA. CDR3 DNA: TGTGCCAGCAGTCTAGGAAGAGGAACCGGGGAGCTGTTTTTT. Protein sequence: CASSLGRGTGELFF.

This clone was found a few times. Other DNA sequences of this sample code for an identical CDR3. This chain links TRBV28 with TRBJ1-2; perhaps TRBD1 as D (5 bases). Trimming pared 2 bases from V and 4 bases from J, leaving 8 bases between. The CDR3 totals 13 residues. CDR1 is MDHEN and CDR2 is SYDVKM in the germline V gene. The CDR3 reads CASSLQGSYGYTF. The CDR3 DNA reads as TGTGCCAGCAGTTTACAGGGTAGCTATGGCTACACCTTC.

The chain is built from TRBV9 and TRBJ1-3; D gene uncertain. The CDR3 extends over 17 amino acids. CDR1 SGDLS and CDR2 YYNGEE come from the germline V gene. Trimming pared 2 bases from V and 3 bases from J, leaving 18 bases between. The CDR3 bases are TGTGCCAGCAGCGTCGACCCCACCCCGGTGGGTGGAAACACCATATATTTT. It encodes CASSVDPTPVGGNTIYF.

This clone was detected only once. V is TRBV18 and J is TRBJ2-7; D is perhaps TRBD2 (6 bases). Trimming left V 8 bases short and J 0 bases short, with 14 bases between. Germline loops: CDR1 KGHSH, CDR2 LQKENI. The CDR3 runs to 14 residues. DNA for the CDR3: TGTGCCAGCGCCCGCGGGGACCACTCCTACGAGCAGTACTTC. This gives the protein CASARGDHSYEQYF.

The chain links TRBV7-2 to TRBJ2-1, with TRBD1 matching 7 bases. Germline V gene sequence: CDR1 SGHTA, CDR2 FQGNSA. V lost 6 bases to trimming and J lost 4 bases; unmatched junction nucleotides: 9. The CDR3 length is 15 residues. The CDR3 DNA is TGTGCCAGCAGTATCAACAGGGACAGTTACAATGAGCAGTTCTTC. Protein sequence: CASSINRDSYNEQFF.

The chain couples TRBV7-3 to TRBJ1-1; no reliable D call. The CDR3 runs to 13 residues. The germline CDR1 and CDR2 sequences are SGHTA and FQGTGA. V was shortened by 4 bases and J by 1 base, with 7 bases between the two germline ends. CDR3 protein: CASSSRQNTEAFF. As DNA, the CDR3 is TGTGCCAGCAGCTCCCGACAGAACACTGAAGCTTTCTTT.

The CDR3 region has the DNA TGTGCCAGCAGCGTCATAATGGGACAGCCTGGGGGCTACACCTTC. It translates to CASSVIMGQPGGYTF. This chain joins TRBV9 and TRBJ1-2; 7 bases match TRBD1. In germline, CDR1 is SGDLS, CDR2 YYNGEE. The CDR3 totals 15 residues. Trimming cost V 2 bases and J 8 bases; bases outside gene matches: 12.

For this clone: The sample has other DNA sequences that encode this CDR3 too. V gene TRBV5-4 combines with J gene TRBJ2-3, with 12 bases that match TRBD2. The CDR3 has 16 amino acids. Germline CDR1 is SGHNT and CDR2 is YYREEE (reference sequence). V gave up 4 bases and J gave up 4 bases; unmatched junction bases: 7. The CDR3 DNA is TGTGCCAGCAGCCTAAGACTAGCGGGAGTGGCAGATACGCAGTATTTT. It codes for CASSLRLAGVADTQYF.

J is TRBJ2-6 and V is TRBV4-1, with D unclear. The V gene's germline CDR1 is MGHRA and CDR2 YSYEKL. This CDR3 has 16 amino acids. Trimming pared 1 base from V and 0 bases from J, leaving 7 bases between. The CDR3 DNA follows: TGCGCCAGCAGCCAAGGCGTAAGCTCTGGGGCCAACGTCCTGACTTTC. Translated: CASSQGVSSGANVLTF.

As to this clone: This CDR3 is also generated by other DNA sequences in the sample. The chain recombines TRBV11-2 with TRBJ1-2, with D perhaps TRBD1 (6 bases). Trimming cost V 5 bases and J 6 bases, with 10 bases left between them. Germline V CDR1 and CDR2: SGHAT, FQNNGV. This CDR3 has 12 residues. CDR3 region: CASSLTGNGYTF. For the CDR3, the DNA is TGTGCCAGCAGCCTAACAGGGAATGGCTACACCTTC.

This clone showed up just a few times. The V and J genes are TRBV6-1 and TRBJ1-1; the D is unclear. The germline gives CDR1 MNHNS, CDR2 SASEGT. V dropped 0 bases and J dropped 4 bases, with 6 bases sitting between them. CDR3 length equals 13 residues. DNA for the CDR3: TGTGCCAGCAGTGAAGCACGGAGCACTGAAGCTTTCTTT. Translated: CASSEARSTEAFF.

The V and J genes are TRBV27 and TRBJ2-1, with 8 positions matching TRBD1. V lost 7 bases and J lost 0; bases outside the gene matches: 5. CDR1 and CDR2 (germline): MNHEY, SMNVEV (reference sequence). CDR3 length: 15 amino acids. CDR3 in DNA: TGTGCCAGCACCTCAGGGGGCCTCTCCTACAATGAGCAGTTCTTC. It specifies CASTSGGLSYNEQFF.

The gene calls are TRBV7-8 and TRBJ1-6; no firm D call. V was trimmed by 5 bases and J by 13 bases, leaving 18 bases between them. Germline CDR1 is SGHVS and CDR2 is FQNEAQ. This CDR3 comprises 14 residues. The CDR3 is CASSDGDSPSPLHF. CDR3 in DNA: TGTGCCAGCAGCGACGGGGATTCCCCCAGTCCCCTCCACTTT.

The chain combines TRBV11-2 with TRBJ2-3; D is possibly TRBD1 (5 bases). This CDR3 has 17 residues. V dropped 1 base and J dropped 2 bases, with 16 bases sitting between them. CDR1 and CDR2 from the germline V gene are SGHAT and FQNNGV. The CDR3, as DNA: TGTGCCAGCAGCTTAGGGACGACAGCTGCCCCCACAGATACGCAGTATTTT. Its protein is CASSLGTTAAPTDTQYF.

The J gene is TRBJ2-7, the V gene TRBV30; maybe TRBD2 (6 bases). Trimming removed 3 bases at V and 2 bases at J, with 17 bases between. This CDR3 has 15 amino acids. Per the germline V gene, CDR1 is GTSNPN and CDR2 is SVGIG (reference sequence). CDR3 DNA sequence: TGTGCCTGGAGAAGAGTCCCTAGCGTCACCTACGAGCAGTACTTC. This gives the protein CAWRRVPSVTYEQYF. The whole variable domain, remainder taken from reference TRBV30 and TRBJ2-7, is SQTIHQWPATLVQPVGSPLSLECTVEGTSNPNLYWYRQAAGRGLQLLFYSVGIGQISSEVPQNLSASRPQDRQFILSSKKLLLSDSGFYLCAWRRVPSVTYEQYFGPGTRLTVT.

This clone came up once. The rearrangement links TRBV5-4 to TRBJ2-7; TRBD1 or TRBD2 may be the D gene (6 bases each). Germline V gives CDR1 SGHNT, CDR2 YYREEE (reference sequence). Trimming removed 4 bases from V and 5 bases from J, with 19 bases in between. The CDR3 sequence is 15 residues long. CDR3 sequence (DNA): TGTGCCAGCAGCCGTCCGACGGGGGCGGGGAACGAGCAGTACTTC. This sequence encodes CASSRPTGAGNEQYF.

This chain links TRBV11-1 with TRBJ2-5; 7 nucleotides align to TRBD1. The V and J ends lost 5 bases and 4 bases, in that order; junction bases with no gene match: 7. The CDR3 is 14 amino acids. Germline assignment: CDR1 SGHAT and CDR2 FQDESV (reference sequence). This CDR3 is CASSPQGVRETQYF. DNA for the CDR3: TGTGCCAGCAGCCCCCAGGGGGTACGAGAGACCCAGTACTTC.

The CDR3 spells CAWSLTRTGELFF. DNA of the CDR3: TGTGCCTGGAGTCTTACTAGGACCGGGGAGCTGTTTTTT. This chain links TRBV30 with TRBJ2-2; a weak D match, TRBD2 (5 bases). The V gene lost 2 bases and the J gene lost 5 bases, with 9 bases spanning the gap. Germline lookup yields CDR1 GTSNPN and CDR2 SVGIG (reference sequence). The length of the CDR3 is 13 residues. The entire variable domain, with the rest obtained from reference TRBV30 and TRBJ2-2, is as follows: SQTIHQWPATLVQPVGSPLSLECTVEGTSNPNLYWYRQAAGRGLQLLFYSVGIGQISSEVPQNLSASRPQDRQFILSSKKLLLSDSGFYLCAWSLTRTGELFFGEGSRLTVL.

This chain joins TRBV11-2 and TRBJ2-3; weak D call: TRBD1 (6 bases). V was clipped by 3 bases and J by 0 bases, with 16 bases between them. The CDR3 contains 17 residues. Germline values: CDR1 SGHAT, CDR2 FQNNGV. CDR3: CASSFGRDTSSTDTQYF. CDR3 sequence (DNA): TGTGCCAGCAGCTTTGGCCGGGACACGTCTAGCACAGATACGCAGTATTTT.

The chain employs TRBV19 and TRBJ2-1, with 8 bases aligning to TRBD2. The CDR3 sequence is 15 residues long. Trimming at V came to 3 bases and at J to 5 bases, leaving 6 bases not matched to a gene. Germline loops: CDR1 LNHDA, CDR2 SQIVND (reference sequence). The CDR3 spells CASSILAGQNNEQFF. CDR3 nucleotides: TGTGCCAGTAGTATTCTAGCGGGCCAAAACAATGAGCAGTTCTTC.